This is a list of T cell receptor beta chains from one sample in a study of chemoradiotherapy in HPV16-positive cancers. Here immunoSEQ multiplex PCR was the method, and the copy in TCRdb shows in-frame clones only, minus some. Here the sample spans 9,000 to 15,000 clones, roughly 73% being singletons. The specimen was obtained from a patient who underwent chemoradiotherapy. The receptors stem from a human donor with HPV-associated anogenital cancer. The CDR3 runs from the conserved cysteine through the conserved F or W. Fields, in order: D gene, V gene, clone size, J gene, CDR3 protein, CDR3 DNA. A D gene is named only where the DNA matches it firmly. The listing skips clone size in some rows; elsewhere it reads once, few, many or a size class.

>.|TRBV7-8|.|TRBJ1-2
CASSPSGGAPVYGYTF
TGTGCCAGCAGCCCCTCTGGTGGGGCCCCGGTCTATGGCTACACCTTC
>.|TRBV5-8|.|TRBJ1-4
CASSFNRAQEKLFF
TGTGCCAGCAGCTTTAACCGGGCCCAAGAAAAACTGTTTTTT
>.|TRBV19|once|TRBJ1-1
CASSTRGPSNTEAFF
TGTGCCAGTAGTACCAGGGGACCTTCGAACACTGAAGCTTTCTTT
>TRBD2|TRBV6-6|.|TRBJ2-3
CASRPLAGGSDTQYF
TGTGCCAGCAGGCCTTTAGCGGGGGGCTCAGATACGCAGTATTTT
>.|TRBV11-1|.|TRBJ2-7
CASSSVGRTSYEQYF
TGTGCCAGCAGCTCCGTGGGACGTACCTCCTACGAGCAGTACTTC
>.|TRBV7-6|.|TRBJ2-5
CASSLGVWETQYF
TGTGCCAGCAGCTTAGGTGTCTGGGAGACCCAGTACTTC
>.|TRBV6-1|.|TRBJ1-4
CASSPLGRLFF
TGTGCCAGCAGTCCACTAGGCAGACTGTTTTTT
>.|TRBV7-2|.|TRBJ1-1
CASSSGGGRTEAFF
TGTGCCAGCAGCTCGGGCGGTGGGCGCACTGAAGCTTTCTTT
>.|TRBV6-5|.|TRBJ1-1
CASSRPGTVNTEAFF
TGTGCCAGCAGCCGCCCAGGGACCGTGAACACTGAAGCTTTCTTT
>.|TRBV6-1|.|TRBJ2-5
CASTLTGAEETQYF
TGTGCCAGCACCTTGACAGGAGCCGAAGAGACCCAGTACTTC
>.|TRBV6-6|.|TRBJ1-1
CASISRENTEAFF
TGTGCCAGCATCTCCAGGGAGAACACTGAAGCTTTCTTT
>.|TRBV9|.|TRBJ1-3
CASSRRGGNTIYF
TGTGCCAGCAGCCGCCGAGGGGGAAACACCATATATTTT
>TRBD1|TRBV25-1|.|TRBJ1-2
CASSERRGTDYGYTF
TGTGCCAGCAGTGAACGTAGGGGGACAGACTATGGCTACACCTTC
>TRBD2|TRBV7-2|.|TRBJ2-3
CASSWGGDTQYF
TGTGCCAGCAGCTGGGGGGGGGATACGCAGTATTTT
>TRBD1|TRBV14|once|TRBJ1-2
CASSQGQGRRLGYTF
TGTGCCAGCAGCCAAGGACAGGGTCGGAGGTTGGGCTACACCTTC
>.|TRBV2|.|TRBJ1-1
CASRMGAGMNTEAFF
TGTGCCAGCCGGATGGGGGCGGGGATGAACACTGAAGCTTTCTTT
>TRBD1|TRBV4-3|.|TRBJ2-7
CASSPDRGDEQYF
TGCGCCAGCAGCCCCGACAGGGGGGACGAGCAGTACTTC
>.|TRBV6-1|medium-sized|TRBJ1-4
CASSETSGANEKLFF
TGTGCCAGCAGTGAAACCTCAGGGGCTAATGAAAAACTGTTTTTT
>.|TRBV6-5|.|TRBJ1-2
CASSSHRDIDGYTF
TGTGCCAGCAGTTCCCACCGGGACATCGATGGCTACACCTTC
>TRBD1|TRBV19|few|TRBJ1-1
CASSGQGNVAFF
TGTGCCAGTAGCGGACAGGGCAACGTAGCTTTCTTT
>TRBD1|TRBV7-2|.|TRBJ1-1
CASSLHRGRTEAFF
TGTGCCAGCAGCTTACACAGGGGAAGGACTGAAGCTTTCTTT
>.|TRBV7-2|.|TRBJ2-7
CASSADRPSYEQYF
TGTGCCAGCAGCGCCGACAGGCCTTCCTACGAGCAGTACTTC
>.|TRBV5-1|.|TRBJ2-3
CASSFGPPYTDTQYF
TGCGCCAGCAGCTTCGGGCCCCCCTACACAGATACGCAGTATTTT
>.|TRBV25-1|once|TRBJ2-3
CASRGTDLSTDTQYF
TGTGCCAGCAGAGGTACAGACCTTAGCACAGATACGCAGTATTTT
>.|TRBV2|.|TRBJ1-2
CASSERREQAGNYGYTF
TGTGCCAGCAGTGAAAGGCGGGAGCAGGCAGGGAACTATGGCTACACCTTC
>TRBD1|TRBV10-3|.|TRBJ2-2
CAISRQGGNTGELFF
TGTGCCATCAGTAGACAGGGGGGAAACACCGGGGAGCTGTTTTTT
>TRBD1|TRBV28|.|TRBJ1-4
CASGYTGGNEKLFF
TGTGCCAGCGGGTACACAGGGGGTAATGAAAAACTGTTTTTT
>.|TRBV19|.|TRBJ1-1
CASGLQAMNTEAFF
TGTGCCAGTGGATTACAGGCGATGAACACTGAAGCTTTCTTT